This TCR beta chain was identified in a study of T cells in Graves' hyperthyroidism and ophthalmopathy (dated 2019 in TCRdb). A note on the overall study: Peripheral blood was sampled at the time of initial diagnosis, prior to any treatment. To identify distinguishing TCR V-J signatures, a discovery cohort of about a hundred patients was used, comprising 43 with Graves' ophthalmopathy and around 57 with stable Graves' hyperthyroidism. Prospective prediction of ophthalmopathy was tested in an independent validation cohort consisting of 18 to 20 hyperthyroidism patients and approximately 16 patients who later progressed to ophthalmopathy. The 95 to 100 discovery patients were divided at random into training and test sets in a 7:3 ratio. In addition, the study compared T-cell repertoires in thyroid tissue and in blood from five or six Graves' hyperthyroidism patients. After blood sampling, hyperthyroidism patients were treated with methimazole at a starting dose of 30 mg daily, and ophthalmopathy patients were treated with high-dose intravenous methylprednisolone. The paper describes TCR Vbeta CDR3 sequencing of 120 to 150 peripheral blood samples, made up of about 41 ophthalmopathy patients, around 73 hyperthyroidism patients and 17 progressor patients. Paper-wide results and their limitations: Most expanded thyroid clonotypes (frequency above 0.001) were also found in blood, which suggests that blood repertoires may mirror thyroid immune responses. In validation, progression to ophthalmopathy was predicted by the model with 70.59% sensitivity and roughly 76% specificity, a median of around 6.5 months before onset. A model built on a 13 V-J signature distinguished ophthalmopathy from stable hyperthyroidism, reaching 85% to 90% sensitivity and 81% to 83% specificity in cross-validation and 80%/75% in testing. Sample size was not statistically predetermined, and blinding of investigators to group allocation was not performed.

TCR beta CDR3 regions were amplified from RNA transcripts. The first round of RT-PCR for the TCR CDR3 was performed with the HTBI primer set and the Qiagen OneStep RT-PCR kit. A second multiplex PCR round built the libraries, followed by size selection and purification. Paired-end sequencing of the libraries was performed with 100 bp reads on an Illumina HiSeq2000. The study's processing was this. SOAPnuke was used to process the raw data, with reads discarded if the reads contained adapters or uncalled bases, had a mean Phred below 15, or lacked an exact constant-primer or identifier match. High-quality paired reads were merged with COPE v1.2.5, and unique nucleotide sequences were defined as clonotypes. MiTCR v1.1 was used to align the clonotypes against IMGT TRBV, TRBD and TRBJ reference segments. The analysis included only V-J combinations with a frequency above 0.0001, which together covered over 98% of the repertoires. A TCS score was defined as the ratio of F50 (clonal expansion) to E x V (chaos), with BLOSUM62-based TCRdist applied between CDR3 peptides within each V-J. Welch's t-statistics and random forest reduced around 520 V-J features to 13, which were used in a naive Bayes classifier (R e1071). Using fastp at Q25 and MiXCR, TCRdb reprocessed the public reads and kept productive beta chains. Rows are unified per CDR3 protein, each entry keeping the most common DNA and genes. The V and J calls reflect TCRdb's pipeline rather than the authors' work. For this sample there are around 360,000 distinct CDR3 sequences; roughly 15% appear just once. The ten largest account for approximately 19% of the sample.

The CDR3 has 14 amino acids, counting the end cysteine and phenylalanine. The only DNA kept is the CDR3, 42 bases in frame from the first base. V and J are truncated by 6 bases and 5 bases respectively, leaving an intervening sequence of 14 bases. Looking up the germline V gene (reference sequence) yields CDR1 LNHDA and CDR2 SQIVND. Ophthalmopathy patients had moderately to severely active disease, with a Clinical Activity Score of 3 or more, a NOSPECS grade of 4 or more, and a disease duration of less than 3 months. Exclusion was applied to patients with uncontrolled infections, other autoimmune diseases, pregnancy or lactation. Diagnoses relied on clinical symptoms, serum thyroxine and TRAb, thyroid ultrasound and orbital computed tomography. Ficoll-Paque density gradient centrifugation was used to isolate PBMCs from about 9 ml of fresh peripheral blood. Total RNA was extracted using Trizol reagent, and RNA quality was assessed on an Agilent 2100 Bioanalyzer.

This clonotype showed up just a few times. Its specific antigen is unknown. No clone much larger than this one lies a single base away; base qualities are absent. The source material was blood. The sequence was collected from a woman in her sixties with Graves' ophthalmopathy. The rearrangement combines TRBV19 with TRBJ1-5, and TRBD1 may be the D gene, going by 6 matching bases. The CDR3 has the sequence CASSQGMVDQPQHF. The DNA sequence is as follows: TGTGCCAGTAGCCAGGGGATGGTGGATCAGCCCCAGCATTTT.